The 12 T cell receptor beta chains below come from one sample, sequenced in a study of blood T cells in healthy people across ages. A J-beta primer mix and a sample-barcoded 5' primer were used in a second PCR of about 7 to 12 cycles. MiXCR was run by TCRdb on the 5' RACE reads, yielding one entry per CDR3 protein. The table has about 320,000 distinct CDR3 sequences, 25% to 30% seen once. Input material: blood. Receptors originate from a woman in her sixties or seventies in good health.

The chain has TRBV15 and TRBJ2-7; TRBD2 matches 8 bases. The CDR3 extends over 16 amino acids. Germline V CDR1 and CDR2: LNHNV, YYDKDF (reference sequence). Unmatched junction bases numbered 8, after V lost 0 bases and J lost 4 bases. This CDR3 is CATSRDRSGSRYEQYF. CDR3 coding DNA: TGTGCCACCAGCAGAGATCGGAGCGGGAGTCGGTACGAGCAGTACTTC.

V is TRBV29-1 and J is TRBJ1-1; D not resolved. The CDR3 is made up of 10 amino acids. With 4 bases removed from V and 4 bases from J, the gap between germline ends came to 4 bases. Per germline, CDR1 SQVTM and CDR2 ANQGSEA. The CDR3 loop reads CSVGTTEAFF. CDR3 DNA sequence: TGCAGCGTTGGGACCACTGAAGCTTTCTTT.

This chain connects TRBV12-3 or TRBV12-4 to TRBJ2-2; tentatively, D is TRBD1 (6 bases). Trimming removed 6 bases at V and 5 bases at J, with 16 bases between. CDR3 length: 15 amino acids. CDR3 in amino acids: CASRNRELRTGELFF. Written as DNA, the CDR3 is TGTGCCAGCAGGAACAGGGAGTTGAGAACCGGGGAGCTGTTTTTT.

The rearrangement links TRBV6-5 to TRBJ2-7; 8 bases agree with TRBD1. The J segment lost 2 bases and the V segment lost 2 bases, leaving 11 bases of the junction unmatched. In germline, CDR1 is MNHEY, CDR2 SVGAGI. CDR3 length: 17 residues. For the CDR3, the DNA is TGTGCCAGCAGTTACGCCCCCCCGGGGACAGGTACCTACGAGCAGTACTTC. As protein: CASSYAPPGTGTYEQYF.

V gene TRBV18 combines with J gene TRBJ2-5; D is unclear. The germline V gene has CDR1 KGHSH and CDR2 LQKENI. V was clipped by 3 bases and J by 2 bases, with 13 bases between them. There are 15 residues in the CDR3. The DNA of the CDR3 is TGTGCCAGCTCACCTATGGCCCTATTTCAAGAGACCCAGTACTTC. Its protein is CASSPMALFQETQYF.

The table lists this clonotype with a few counts. The chain carries TRBV20-1 and TRBJ2-1, with a possible D match to TRBD1 (5 bases). The CDR3 extends over 13 amino acids. V was cut by 5 bases and J by 3 bases, with 11 bases left in between. CDR1 and CDR2 (germline): DFQATT, SNEGSKA (reference sequence). The CDR3 DNA reads as TGCAGTGCTTTTGACAGAAACTACAATGAGCAGTTCTTC. It yields the protein CSAFDRNYNEQFF.

CDR3 bases: TGTGCCAGCAGGCGGTCAGGGGGGAACACTGAAGCTTTCTTT. Translation: CASRRSGGNTEAFF. V gene TRBV6-2 or TRBV6-3 combines with J gene TRBJ1-1, with TRBD1 matching 7 bases. CDR1 is MNHEY and CDR2 is SVGEGT in the germline V gene. This CDR3 spans 14 amino acids. Trimming removed 6 bases from V and 1 base from J; junction bases left unmatched: 5.

The sample holds a few counts of this clonotype. This chain connects TRBV28 to TRBJ1-2; D uncertain. The V gene's germline CDR1 is MDHEN and CDR2 SYDVKM. This CDR3 comprises 14 residues. V was clipped by 4 bases and J by 4 bases, with 13 bases between them. The CDR3 region is CASSYLETVYGYTF. CDR3 DNA sequence: TGTGCCAGCAGTTACCTGGAGACGGTCTATGGCTACACCTTC.

This clonotype was detected ten times or more. The chain couples TRBV2 to TRBJ2-5; possible D gene TRBD2, 5 bases. The germline V and J ends were trimmed by 7 bases and 5 bases, with 17 bases remaining between them. CDR1 is SNHLY, CDR2 FYNNEI, per germline. The CDR3 length is 14 residues. CDR3 nucleotide sequence: TGTGCCAGCACGCGGGCTAGCAGGCGGGAGACCCAGTACTTC. Amino acids: CASTRASRRETQYF.

CDR3 DNA sequence: TGCAGCGTTGGAGGCAAGAGAGAGGGGGCAACGGAGACCCAGTACTTC. Translating it yields CSVGGKREGATETQYF. V is TRBV29-1 and J is TRBJ2-5, with 7 nucleotides matching TRBD1. Germline V lookup: CDR1 SQVTM, CDR2 ANQGSEA. The V segment lost 4 bases and the J segment 5 bases; nucleotides outside the gene matches: 16. CDR3 size: 16 residues.

This clonotype was counted a few times. The genes are TRBV20-1 and TRBJ2-7; TRBD1 agrees at 8 bases. This CDR3 is 14 amino acids long. Per the germline V gene, CDR1 is DFQATT and CDR2 is SNEGSKA (reference sequence). After removal of 0 bases from V and 7 bases from J, the junction contained 8 bases not matched to a gene. CDR3 sequence reads: CSAREGRGRREQYF. Written as DNA, the CDR3 is TGCAGTGCTAGAGAGGGCAGGGGGCGAAGGGAGCAGTACTTC.

This clonotype was seen at least ten times. The V call is TRBV20-1, the J call TRBJ2-1; 14 bases match TRBD2. The V gene's germline CDR1 is DFQATT and CDR2 SNEGSKA (reference sequence). V dropped 3 bases and J dropped 7; count of bases not matched to a gene: 5. The CDR3 covers 15 residues. CDR3 residues: CSASPGTSGSNEQFF. The CDR3 coding sequence is TGCAGTGCTAGTCCCGGGACTAGCGGGAGTAATGAGCAGTTCTTC.